This T cell receptor (beta chain) was captured in a study of CD8 T cells in ankylosing spondylitis. The CDR3 sequence is 14 residues long. CDR1 MNHNS and CDR2 SASEGT come from the germline V gene. V was pared by 7 bases and J by 3 bases, with 6 bases of the junction left unmatched. TCRdb fed the 5' RACE reads into MiXCR, producing one record per CDR3 protein. The sample has under 300,000 distinct CDR3 sequences, around 9.1% seen once; the top ten hold around 7%. This clonotype has ten or more counts. This receptor was identified in a male donor with ankylosing spondylitis or in good health (not recorded which). The chain employs TRBV6-1 and TRBJ1-1; 9 nucleotides line up with TRBD1. Sequencing was carried out using blood, either unsorted or a sorted T cell fraction (not recorded which). The CDR3 region has the DNA TGTGCCAGCACCCCGGGACAGGGTTACACTGAAGCTTTCTTT. Amino acids: CASTPGQGYTEAFF.